This T cell receptor (beta chain) was identified during a study of cytomegalovirus exposure and HLA in healthy donors. Findings of the study overall: Analysis was carried out at a later point, and it linked a missense DCLRE1C variant to TCR beta V- and J-gene trimming. In vitro experiments confirmed that three CMV-associated chains were specific for CMV antigens.

The V gene's germline CDR1 is GTSNPN and CDR2 SVGIG (reference sequence). The length of the CDR3 is 15 residues. J lost 2 bases, V lost 2 bases, and 7 bases had no gene match. On this clone: No antigen is known for it.

The PCR made use of 60 Vbeta and 13 Jbeta primers. Some clones are missing from TCRdb's copy, which holds only in-frame ones; the method was immunoSEQ multiplex PCR. The sample yields about 130,000 clones, almost 85% seen once. The gene calls are TRBV30 and TRBJ2-3; TRBD2 matches at 7 bases. Source material: PBMCs. The clonotype originates from a boy aged 2-9 years in good health and CMV-seronegative. The CDR3 sequence is CAWSIGLVNTDTQYF. DNA for the CDR3: TGTGCCTGGAGTATAGGACTAGTCAACACAGATACGCAGTATTTT.